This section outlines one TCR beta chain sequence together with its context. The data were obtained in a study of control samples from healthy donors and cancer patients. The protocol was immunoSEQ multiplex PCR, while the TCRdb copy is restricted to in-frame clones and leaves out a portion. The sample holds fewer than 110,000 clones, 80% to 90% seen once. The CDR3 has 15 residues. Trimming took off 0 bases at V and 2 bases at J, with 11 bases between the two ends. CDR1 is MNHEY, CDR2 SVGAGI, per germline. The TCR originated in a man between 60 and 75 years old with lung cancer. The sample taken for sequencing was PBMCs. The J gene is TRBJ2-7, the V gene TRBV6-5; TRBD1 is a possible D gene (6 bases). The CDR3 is CASSYSTQGPYEQYF. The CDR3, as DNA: TGTGCCAGCAGTTACTCGACGCAGGGGCCCTACGAGCAGTACTTC.